A single sample gave rise to the 3 T cell receptor beta chains below, sequenced in a study of T cells in Graves' hyperthyroidism and ophthalmopathy. Amplification of TCR beta CDR3 regions used RNA as the template. RT-PCR in the first round (using the HTBI primer set) targeted the TCR CDR3. Via MiXCR, TCRdb re-called the multiplex PCR reads, giving one row per CDR3 protein. This table has about 130,000 distinct CDR3 sequences, around 21% appearing once. The sample consisted of blood. The receptors were gathered from a woman aged 45-65 years with Graves' hyperthyroidism that later progressed to Graves' ophthalmopathy.

This clonotype appeared a few times. The chain carries TRBV20-1 and TRBJ2-2; D call uncertain. Germline V gene lookup returns CDR1 DFQATT and CDR2 SNEGSKA (reference sequence). V was pared by 3 bases and J by 5 bases, with 7 bases between. This CDR3 region has 12 residues. The CDR3: CSASTATGELFF. DNA for the CDR3: TGCAGTGCTAGTACGGCAACCGGGGAGCTGTTTTTT.

This clonotype was detected ten times or more. This rearrangement joins TRBV30 to TRBJ1-2; D is ambiguous. CDR1 is GTSNPN and CDR2 is SVGIG in the germline V gene (reference sequence). The CDR3 runs 11 residues. Trimming cost V 4 bases and J 5 bases, with 8 bases left between them. The CDR3 nucleotides are TGTGCCTGGAAAGTAGATTATGGCTACACCTTC. It codes for CAWKVDYGYTF.

There are many counts of this clonotype. The chain couples TRBV3-1 to TRBJ2-7, with D maybe TRBD2 (6 bases). The germline V gene encodes CDR1 LGHDT and CDR2 YNNKEL (reference sequence). V lost 4 bases and J 2 bases, leaving 15 bases between the germline ends. This CDR3 contains 15 residues. CDR3 in DNA: TGTGCCAGCAGCCCCTGGCAGGGACTGACCTACGAGCAGTACTTC. This sequence encodes CASSPWQGLTYEQYF.